Presented here are 13 T cell receptor beta chains from one specimen sequenced in a study of blood T cell repertoires in COVID-19. Method: immunoSEQ multiplex PCR; TCRdb's copy keeps in-frame clones and lacks some. This table has 65,000 to 80,000 clones, less than 90% appearing once. The sequenced sample consisted of peripheral blood. Receptor source: a man older than 75 in a cohort sampled during active COVID-19.

This chain connects TRBV19 to TRBJ1-3, with a tentative D call TRBD1 (6 bases). The CDR3 length is 12 residues. CDR1 and CDR2 from the germline V gene are LNHDA and SQIVND (reference sequence). The ends were cut back, 7 bases at V and 8 bases at J, with 12 bases in the middle. The CDR3 loop is CASNDRRDTIYF. The CDR3 nucleotides are TGTGCCAGTAACGACAGGCGAGACACCATATATTTT. The full variable domain, in which reference TRBV19 and TRBJ1-3 provide the parts outside the CDR3, is DGGITQSPKYLFRKEGQNVTLSCEQNLNHDAMYWYRQDPGQGLRLIYYSQIVNDFQKGDIAEGYSVSREKKESFPLTVTSAQKNPTAFYLCASNDRRDTIYFGEGSWLTVV.

In its sample, this clone was seen a few times. The V gene is TRBV7-9, the J gene TRBJ1-6, with D perhaps matching TRBD1 (5 bases). Trimming shortened V by 5 bases and J by 13 bases, and 24 bases separated the two germline ends. The germline V gene encodes CDR1 SEHNR and CDR2 FQNEAQ (reference sequence). The CDR3 is made up of 16 amino acids. The CDR3 reads CASSPSQGGGGGPLHF. The DNA of the CDR3 is TGTGCCAGCAGCCCCTCCCAGGGCGGCGGGGGTGGGCCCCTCCACTTT. Full variable domain (remainder filled in from reference TRBV7-9 and TRBJ1-6): DTGVSQNPRHKITKRGQNVTFRCDPISEHNRLYWYRQTLGQGPEFLTYFQNEAQLEKSRLLSDRFSAERPKGSFSTLEIQRTEQGDSAMYLCASSPSQGGGGGPLHFGNGTRLTVT.

The chain combines TRBV9 with TRBJ2-3; 9 bases line up with TRBD1. The CDR3 loop spans 16 amino acids. V shed 6 bases, J shed 1 base, and the junction held 9 bases outside the gene matches. Germline-derived CDR1 and CDR2 are SGDLS and YYNGEE. The CDR3 bases are TGTGCCAGCACCGACCGGGGGACAGGGCGCACAGATACGCAGTATTTT. Amino acid sequence: CASTDRGTGRTDTQYF.

The chain carries TRBV7-2 and TRBJ1-3; no reliable D call. This CDR3 is 14 amino acids long. Germline V gene lookup returns CDR1 SGHTA and CDR2 FQGNSA. The V end was cut by 0 bases, the J end by 3 bases, with 6 bases between. The DNA of the CDR3 is TGTGCCAGCAGCTTAGCGCAGGTTGGAAACACCATATATTTT. This translates into CASSLAQVGNTIYF.

The rearrangement joins TRBV19 to TRBJ2-3; TRBD2 is a possible D gene (5 bases). Trimming took 6 bases from V and 4 from J, leaving 11 bases between them. Germline CDR1 is LNHDA and CDR2 is SQIVND (reference sequence). The CDR3 extends over 13 amino acids. CDR3 nucleotide sequence: TGTGCCAGTAGCCTCGAGAGGGCAGATACGCAGTATTTT. It specifies CASSLERADTQYF.

The rearrangement joins TRBV7-8 to TRBJ2-7, with TRBD1 matching 8 bases. Germline assignment: CDR1 SGHVS and CDR2 FQNEAQ. V gave up 4 bases and J gave up 2 bases; unmatched junction bases: 4. This CDR3 has 14 residues. The CDR3 coding sequence is TGTGCCAGCAGCTCACCGACAGGGGCCTACGAGCAGTACTTC. It specifies CASSSPTGAYEQYF.

This chain links TRBV4-1 with TRBJ2-5, with D possibly TRBD1 on 6 matching bases. Germline lookup yields CDR1 MGHRA and CDR2 YSYEKL. This CDR3 has 14 residues. With 1 base removed from V and 5 bases from J, the gap between germline ends came to 11 bases. The CDR3 DNA reads TGCGCCAGCAGCCAAGGACAGGTGGAGGAGACCCAGTACTTC. Translated: CASSQGQVEETQYF.

V gene TRBV5-6 combines with J gene TRBJ1-1, with TRBD1 matching 7 bases. CDR3 length: 17 residues. Germline assignment: CDR1 SGHDT and CDR2 YYEEEE. V dropped 4 bases and J dropped 5; count of bases not matched to a gene: 17. CDR3 sequence: CASSPYGAASGGTEAFF. For the CDR3, the DNA is TGTGCCAGCAGCCCATATGGCGCGGCTTCAGGGGGGACTGAAGCTTTCTTT.

The chain carries TRBV6-5 and TRBJ2-7, with D possibly matching TRBD1 (6 bases). The CDR3 sequence is 14 residues long. V was trimmed by 6 bases and J by 1 base, leaving 13 bases between them. The germline V gene encodes CDR1 MNHEY and CDR2 SVGAGI. CDR3 nucleotide sequence: TGTGCCAGCAGAAAGGACGGGACATCCTACGAGCAGTACTTC. It is translated as CASRKDGTSYEQYF.

The genes are TRBV29-1 and TRBJ1-5, with 9 bases identical to TRBD1. The CDR3 contains 13 residues. Germline assignment: CDR1 SQVTM and CDR2 ANQGSEA. V gave up 4 bases and J gave up 4 bases; unmatched junction bases: 2. In DNA, the CDR3 is TGCAGCGTTGGAGGGACAGGGAATCAGCCCCAGCATTTT. Residues: CSVGGTGNQPQHF.

The chain joins TRBV18 to TRBJ1-5; weak D call: TRBD1 (5 bases). The V end was cut by 3 bases, the J end by 0 bases, with 12 bases between. Germline V CDR1 and CDR2: KGHSH, LQKENI. The CDR3 has 16 amino acids. CDR3 sequence: CASSPRRGTSNQPQHF. In DNA form, the CDR3 reads TGTGCCAGCTCACCGCGAAGGGGCACTAGCAATCAGCCCCAGCATTTT.

The chain recombines TRBV5-1 with TRBJ1-2, with D unresolved. The ends were cut back, 4 bases at V and 5 bases at J, with 18 bases in the middle. Germline lookup yields CDR1 SGHRS and CDR2 YFSETQ. The CDR3 consists of 15 residues. The CDR3 here is CASSPTAGVAYGYTF. The CDR3 region has the DNA TGCGCCAGCAGCCCTACTGCGGGCGTTGCTTATGGCTACACCTTC.

This sequence joins TRBV6-4 and TRBJ2-3; no definite D call. This CDR3 is 15 amino acids long. CDR1 is MRHNA and CDR2 is SNTAGT in the germline V gene. Trimming shortened V by 3 bases and J by 0 bases, and 10 bases separated the two germline ends. The CDR3 DNA sequence: TGTGCCAGCAGTGAAACTACACGGAGCACAGATACGCAGTATTTT. It translates to CASSETTRSTDTQYF.